Presented here are 20 T cell receptor beta chains from one specimen sequenced in a study of beta chain features in type 1 diabetes. Study-wide findings and caveats: TCRB CDR3s were moderately but significantly shorter in Type 1 diabetes patients in all four CD4+ subsets.

Their recognized antigens are unknown. Expressed TCRB transcripts were sequenced because the isolated RNA had all been reverse transcribed beforehand. Clones were read by immunoSEQ multiplex PCR, and TCRdb kept only the in-frame ones, dropping some. The sample records 600,000 to 750,000 clones, approximately 13% being singletons. Sequences were obtained from naive CD4+ T cells from blood. The receptors shown here come from a man aged 30 to 45 with type 1 diabetes.

This clone has a handful of counts. The genes are TRBV28 and TRBJ2-5; 7 nucleotides match TRBD1. In germline, CDR1 is MDHEN, CDR2 SYDVKM. The CDR3 is made up of 13 amino acids. With V trimmed by 8 bases and J by 1 base, 4 bases remained unmatched. CDR3: CASGTGVQETQYF. The DNA of the CDR3 is TGTGCCAGCGGTACAGGGGTCCAAGAGACCCAGTACTTC.

J is TRBJ2-1 and V is TRBV14; D gene ambiguous. CDR3 length: 13 amino acids. V was clipped by 4 bases and J by 6 bases, with 10 bases between them. Germline CDR1 is SGHDN and CDR2 is FVKESK. Written as DNA, the CDR3 is TGTGCCAGCAGCCCGAGCCCGGTCAATGAGCAGTTCTTC. It yields the protein CASSPSPVNEQFF. Full variable domain (outside the CDR3, taken from reference TRBV14 and TRBJ2-1): EAGVTQFPSHSVIEKGQTVTLRCDPISGHDNLYWYRRVMGKEIKFLLHFVKESKQDESGMPNNRFLAERTGGTYSTLKVQPAELEDSGVYFCASSPSPVNEQFFGPGTRLTVL.

The V and J genes are TRBV7-2 and TRBJ2-1; 10 bases match TRBD2. Looked up from germline, CDR1 is SGHTA and CDR2 is FQGNSA. The trim removed 11 bases at V and 3 bases at J, leaving 10 bases unmatched. The CDR3 spans 15 residues. DNA of the CDR3: TGTGCCGCTGATTCTAGCGGGGGCAACTACAATGAGCAGTTCTTC. Translating it yields CAADSSGGNYNEQFF.

This rearrangement joins TRBV10-3 to TRBJ1-4, with 7 positions matching TRBD1. The CDR3 is 14 residues long. J gave up 8 bases and V 2 bases, and 5 bases lay outside the gene matches. Germline CDR1 is ENHRY and CDR2 is SYGVKD. CDR3 protein: CAISEDRDFEKLFF. CDR3 coding DNA: TGTGCCATCAGTGAGGACAGGGATTTCGAAAAACTGTTTTTT.

This clone has a handful of counts. The CDR3 spells CASSLMSQQETQYF. The CDR3 region has the DNA TGTGCCAGCAGCTTAATGTCCCAGCAAGAGACCCAGTACTTC. V is TRBV7-9 and J is TRBJ2-5; D is ambiguous. V was pared by 2 bases and J by 2 bases, with 9 bases between. The length of the CDR3 is 14 residues. Germline lookup yields CDR1 SEHNR and CDR2 FQNEAQ (reference sequence).

This clone was observed a few times. This rearrangement joins TRBV15 to TRBJ2-6; D not certain. The length of the CDR3 is 15 residues. The germline CDR1 and CDR2 sequences are LNHNV and YYDKDF (reference sequence). The V end lost 5 bases, the J end lost 1 base, and 9 bases lay between the germline ends. The CDR3 spells CATSLDRSGANVLTF. The DNA of the CDR3 is TGTGCCACCAGCCTAGACCGATCTGGGGCCAACGTCCTGACTTTC. Full variable domain (rest looked up from reference TRBV15 and TRBJ2-6): DAMVIQNPRYQVTQFGKPVTLSCSQTLNHNVMYWYQQKSSQAPKLLFHYYDKDFNNEADTPDNFQSRRPNTSFCFLDIRSPGLGDTAMYLCATSLDRSGANVLTFGAGSRLTVL.

The rearrangement joins TRBV19 to TRBJ2-1; TRBD1 matches at 9 bases. The CDR3 has 16 amino acids. V lost 4 bases, J lost 7 bases, and 11 bases stayed unmatched. CDR1 LNHDA and CDR2 SQIVND come from the germline V gene (reference sequence). The CDR3 nucleotides read TGTGCCAGTAGTAAGACGACAGGGGGTGTTGTAAATGAGCAGTTCTTC. Translating it yields CASSKTTGGVVNEQFF.

The chain recombines TRBV30 with TRBJ2-5, with no clear D. V lost 0 bases, J lost 5 bases, and 10 bases lay in between. CDR3 length: 13 amino acids. Germline values: CDR1 GTSNPN, CDR2 SVGIG (reference sequence). The chain's CDR3 is CAWSVGTRETQYF. CDR3 coding DNA: TGTGCCTGGAGTGTAGGAACGAGGGAGACCCAGTACTTC.

This clone has just a few counts. This chain links TRBV4-2 with TRBJ1-5, with 8 bases identical to TRBD1. This CDR3 is 18 amino acids long. CDR1 is LGHNA, CDR2 YNFKEQ, per germline. V dropped 0 bases and J dropped 6; count of bases not matched to a gene: 13. CDR3 residues: CASSQELQGAGRVQPQHF. In DNA form, the CDR3 reads TGTGCCAGCAGCCAAGAACTCCAGGGGGCTGGGCGCGTTCAGCCCCAGCATTTT.

This clone has a handful of counts. At the DNA level, this CDR3 is encoded by other sequences in the same sample as well. The chain combines TRBV9 with TRBJ2-1, with TRBD2 identical over 13 bases. The germline V gene has CDR1 SGDLS and CDR2 YYNGEE. This CDR3 has 16 amino acids. The V gene end was trimmed by 2 bases and the J gene end by 2 bases; junction bases not matched to a gene: 1. CDR3 amino acids: CASSVGLAGAYNEQFF. The CDR3 coding sequence is TGTGCCAGCAGCGTCGGACTAGCGGGGGCCTACAATGAGCAGTTCTTC.

The genes are TRBV6-5 and TRBJ2-5; D unresolved. Germline V gene data show CDR1 as MNHEY and CDR2 as SVGAGI. V lost 6 bases, J lost 5 bases, and 10 bases lay in between. CDR3 size: 12 residues. CDR3: CASSGPIETQYF. The CDR3 DNA is TGTGCCAGCAGCGGGCCCATTGAGACCCAGTACTTC.

This clone was counted only a few times. This chain joins TRBV20-1 and TRBJ1-2; the match to TRBD1 covers 8 bases. J was trimmed by 6 bases and V by 6 bases; bases with no gene match: 3. CDR1 is DFQATT, CDR2 SNEGSKA, per germline (reference sequence). The CDR3 runs to 11 residues. The CDR3 bases are TGCAGTGCCGAGGACAGGGATGGCTACACCTTC. It specifies CSAEDRDGYTF.

A few counts support this clone. The chain uses TRBV27 and TRBJ1-6; D is possibly TRBD1 (6 bases). The CDR3 length is 14 residues. The V end was cut by 5 bases, the J end by 9 bases, with 14 bases between. Germline loops: CDR1 MNHEY, CDR2 SMNVEV (reference sequence). The CDR3: CASSDTGAGSPLHF. In DNA, the CDR3 is TGTGCCAGCAGTGACACGGGGGCCGGTTCACCCCTCCACTTT.

This rearrangement joins TRBV9 to TRBJ1-3; D possibly corresponds to TRBD1 (5 bases). The CDR3 sequence is 14 residues long. CDR1 is SGDLS, CDR2 YYNGEE, per germline. V was cut by 3 bases and J by 3 bases, with 10 bases left in between. For the CDR3, the DNA is TGTGCCAGCAGCGCCCAGAGGGGTGGAAACACCATATATTTT. Encoded protein: CASSAQRGGNTIYF. Complete variable domain (other parts from reference TRBV9 and TRBJ1-3): DSGVTQTPKHLITATGQRVTLRCSPRSGDLSVYWYQQSLDQGLQFLIQYYNGEERAKGNILERFSAQQFPDLHSELNLSSLELGDSALYFCASSAQRGGNTIYFGEGSWLTVV.

The chain joins TRBV5-1 to TRBJ2-3; D gene unclear. The CDR3 contains 14 residues. The germline CDR1 and CDR2 sequences are SGHRS and YFSETQ. V was shortened by 5 bases and J by 5 bases, with 15 bases between the two germline ends. The CDR3 region has the DNA TGCGCCAGCAGAATGATCCAACCGGAAGATACGCAGTATTTT. This codes for CASRMIQPEDTQYF. Drawing the rest from reference TRBV5-1 and TRBJ2-3, the complete variable domain is KAGVTQTPRYLIKTRGQQVTLSCSPISGHRSVSWYQQTPGQGLQFLFEYFSETQRNKGNFPGRFSGRQFSNSRSEMNVSTLELGDSALYLCASRMIQPEDTQYFGPGTRLTVL.

This clone was recorded a few times. This chain joins TRBV7-6 and TRBJ2-4, with D unresolved. CDR3 size: 14 residues. Trimming stripped 5 bases from V and 2 bases from J, with 10 bases between. CDR1 and CDR2 from the germline V gene are SGHVS and FNYEAQ. Written as DNA, the CDR3 is TGTGCCAGCAGCCAGGACGGAACCAAAAACATTCAGTACTTC. This gives the protein CASSQDGTKNIQYF.

The chain links TRBV5-1 to TRBJ2-7, with 7 bases aligning to TRBD1. CDR3 length: 18 residues. The germline V gene has CDR1 SGHRS and CDR2 YFSETQ. The trim removed 3 bases at V and 2 bases at J, leaving 17 bases unmatched. In DNA form, the CDR3 reads TGCGCCAGCAGCTCCCCGGCAGGGGGTTGGTCTCCCACCTACGAGCAGTACTTC. Its protein is CASSSPAGGWSPTYEQYF.

The chain employs TRBV7-9 and TRBJ1-4, with TRBD1 matching 8 bases. Germline loops: CDR1 SEHNR, CDR2 FQNEAQ (reference sequence). The CDR3 runs 15 residues. Trimming took 4 bases from V and 8 from J; bases not matched to a gene: 9. Here the CDR3 DNA reads TGTGCCAGCAGCTCCAGCGGACAGGGCCGGGAAAAACTGTTTTTT. The encoded protein is CASSSSGQGREKLFF.

This clone was counted between two and nine times. The chain has TRBV10-3 and TRBJ2-1; tentatively, D is TRBD1 or TRBD2 (5 bases each). The germline gives CDR1 ENHRY, CDR2 SYGVKD. The CDR3 consists of 12 residues. The V end lost 11 bases, the J end lost 10 bases, and 18 bases lay between the germline ends. Here the CDR3 DNA reads TGTGCCCACCGGGACCCCCTGGGGGAGCAGTTCTTC. Translated, it gives CAHRDPLGEQFF.

This clone appeared a few times. The chain combines TRBV9 with TRBJ1-6; D is possibly TRBD1 (6 bases). CDR1 and CDR2 from the germline V gene are SGDLS and YYNGEE. The germline V and J ends were trimmed by 4 bases and 5 bases, with 16 bases remaining between them. The CDR3 extends over 16 amino acids. CDR3 DNA: TGTGCCAGCAGCTCGACACTCGGGGACAATAATTCACCCCTCCACTTT. This gives the protein CASSSTLGDNNSPLHF.